This T cell receptor (beta chain) comes out of a study of identical twins. Findings and limits, study-wide: Findings depended on cross-sectional statistics rather than tracking the same donors. It was possible that invariant MAIT and iNKT cells partly confounded the zero-insertion analyses.

Healthy Caucasian donors formed the entire cohort. This CDR3 spans 15 amino acids. This clonotype was seen a few times. The antigen is unknown. Carrying unique molecular identifiers, the cDNA also gained a universal primer site through template switching. Via MiXCR, TCRdb re-called the 5' RACE reads, giving one row per CDR3 protein. The data show 1.5 million or so distinct CDR3 sequences, with around 29% seen just once and about 0.27% held by the top ten. The J gene is TRBJ1-1, the V gene TRBV21-1; the table's D gene call, TRBD1, was not cross checked with the DNA. TRBV21-1 is designated a pseudogene. The specimen was cord blood. The sequence was obtained from a newborn girl in good health. CDR3: CASSNPPGHNTEAFF. The CDR3 coding sequence is TGTGCCAGCAGCAACCCGCCGGGACACAACACTGAAGCTTTCTTT.